This TCR beta chain was recovered during a study of STAT5B mutations in CD4+ large granular lymphocyte leukemia. Generated by immunoSEQ multiplex PCR, the TCRdb table keeps only in-frame clones and is missing some. The sample consists of tens of thousands of clones, approximately 80% of them appearing once. The CDR3 totals 13 residues. From germline, CDR1 is MNHEY and CDR2 SMNVEV (reference sequence). The J segment lost 7 bases and the V segment lost 5 bases, leaving 4 bases of the junction unmatched. The material sequenced was CD4+ T cells from blood buffy coats. The sequence came from a human donor in good health. V gene TRBV27 combines with J gene TRBJ1-3, with TRBD1 matching over 8 bases. CDR3 region: CASSEQGGNTIYF. The CDR3 region has the DNA TGTGCCAGCAGTGAACAGGGGGGGAACACCATATATTTT.